This T cell receptor beta chain was found in a study of shared clonotypes between healthy human individuals. In the study overall: Three CD4 naive, three CD4 memory, two CD8 naive and one CD8 memory plate were used per donor. General study findings and limits: Sampling covered nothing but blood. Tissue TCR repertoires likely differ from those found in blood.

This table comes from immunoSEQ multiplex PCR, and its TCRdb copy is limited to in-frame clones, with some not included. Among under 1,100,000 clones, under 80% were seen once, and the ten largest hold approximately 1.5%. For this clone: Its antigen is unknown.

Splitting of CD4+ cells produced CD45RA+ naive and CD45RA-negative memory subsets. Sequencing input: memory CD4+ T cells sorted from blood. Stated subset: CD45RA-negative fraction. The source is a man younger than 30 in good health.

The CDR3 reads CASSDRGPIQPQHF. CDR3 nucleotides: TGTGCCAGCAGTGACAGGGGGCCGATTCAGCCCCAGCATTTT. The chain employs TRBV2 and TRBJ1-5; 8 bases match TRBD1. This CDR3 spans 14 amino acids. The V segment lost 3 bases and the J segment 6 bases; nucleotides outside the gene matches: 4. From germline, CDR1 is SNHLY and CDR2 FYNNEI.